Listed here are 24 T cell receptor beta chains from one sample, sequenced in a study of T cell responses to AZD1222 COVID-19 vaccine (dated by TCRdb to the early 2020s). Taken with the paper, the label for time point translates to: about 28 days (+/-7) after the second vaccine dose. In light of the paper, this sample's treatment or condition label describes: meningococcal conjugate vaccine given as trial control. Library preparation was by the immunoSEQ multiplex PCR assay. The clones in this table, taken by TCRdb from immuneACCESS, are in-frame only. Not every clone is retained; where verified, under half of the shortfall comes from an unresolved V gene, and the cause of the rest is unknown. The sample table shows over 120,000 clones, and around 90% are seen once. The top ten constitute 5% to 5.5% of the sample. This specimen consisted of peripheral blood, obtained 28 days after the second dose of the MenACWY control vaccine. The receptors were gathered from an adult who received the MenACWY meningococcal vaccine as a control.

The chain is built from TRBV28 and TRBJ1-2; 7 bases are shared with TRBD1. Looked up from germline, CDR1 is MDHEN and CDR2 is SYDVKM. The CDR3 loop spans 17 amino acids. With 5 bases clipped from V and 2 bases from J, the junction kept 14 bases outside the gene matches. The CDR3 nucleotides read TGTGCCAGCAGTGTGGCCCGACAGGGTTCGAAAAACTATGGCTACACCTTC. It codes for CASSVARQGSKNYGYTF.

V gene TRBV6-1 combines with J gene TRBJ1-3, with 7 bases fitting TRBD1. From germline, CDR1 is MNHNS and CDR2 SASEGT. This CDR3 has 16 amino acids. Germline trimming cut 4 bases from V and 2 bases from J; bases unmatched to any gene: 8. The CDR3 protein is CASSVTGAWAGNTIYF. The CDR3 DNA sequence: TGTGCCAGCAGTGTAACAGGGGCTTGGGCTGGAAACACCATATATTTT.

The CDR3 sequence: CAWSGPVGTRGGYTF. The CDR3 DNA is TGTGCCTGGAGTGGGCCCGTAGGGACCAGGGGTGGCTACACCTTC. V usage is TRBV30 and J usage is TRBJ1-2, with D possibly being TRBD1 (6 bases). This CDR3 contains 15 residues. V gave up 1 base and J gave up 7 bases, with 19 bases separating them. Per the germline V gene, CDR1 is GTSNPN and CDR2 is SVGIG (reference sequence).

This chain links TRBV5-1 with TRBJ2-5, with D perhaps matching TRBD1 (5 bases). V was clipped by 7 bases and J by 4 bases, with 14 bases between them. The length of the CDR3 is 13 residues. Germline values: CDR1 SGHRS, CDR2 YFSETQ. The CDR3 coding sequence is TGCGCCAGCGGCTGGGGCGCTGGAGAGACCCAGTACTTC. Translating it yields CASGWGAGETQYF.

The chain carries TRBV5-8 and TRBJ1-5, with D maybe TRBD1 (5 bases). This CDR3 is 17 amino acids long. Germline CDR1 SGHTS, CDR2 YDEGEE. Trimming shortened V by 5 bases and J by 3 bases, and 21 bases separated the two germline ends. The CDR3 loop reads CASSPDTPGVNNQPQHF. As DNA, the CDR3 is TGTGCCAGCAGTCCGGACACGCCGGGAGTAAACAATCAGCCCCAGCATTTT.

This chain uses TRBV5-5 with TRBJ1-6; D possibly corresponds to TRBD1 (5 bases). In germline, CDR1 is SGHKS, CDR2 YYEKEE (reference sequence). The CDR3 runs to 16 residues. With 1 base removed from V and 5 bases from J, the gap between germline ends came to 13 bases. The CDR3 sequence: CASSLILGVNNSPLHF. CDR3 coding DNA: TGTGCCAGCAGCTTGATCCTAGGGGTTAATAATTCACCCCTCCACTTT.

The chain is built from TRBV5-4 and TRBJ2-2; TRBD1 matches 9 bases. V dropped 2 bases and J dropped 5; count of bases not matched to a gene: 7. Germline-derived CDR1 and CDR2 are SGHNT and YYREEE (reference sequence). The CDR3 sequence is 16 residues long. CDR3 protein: CASSFTGTGRTGELFF. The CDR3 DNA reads TGTGCCAGCAGCTTTACCGGGACAGGGCGAACCGGGGAGCTGTTTTTT. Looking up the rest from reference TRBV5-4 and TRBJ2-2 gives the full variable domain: ETGVTQSPTHLIKTRGQQVTLRCSSQSGHNTVSWYQQALGQGPQFIFQYYREEENGRGNFPPRFSGLQFPNYSSELNVNALELDDSALYLCASSFTGTGRTGELFFGEGSRLTVL.

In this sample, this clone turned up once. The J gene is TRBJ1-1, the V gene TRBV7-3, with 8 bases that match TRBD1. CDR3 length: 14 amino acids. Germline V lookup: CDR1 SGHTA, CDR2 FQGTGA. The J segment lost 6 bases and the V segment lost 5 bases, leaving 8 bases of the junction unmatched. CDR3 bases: TGTGCCAGCAGCCCCCGGACAGGGACCGCTGAAGCTTTCTTT. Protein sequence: CASSPRTGTAEAFF.

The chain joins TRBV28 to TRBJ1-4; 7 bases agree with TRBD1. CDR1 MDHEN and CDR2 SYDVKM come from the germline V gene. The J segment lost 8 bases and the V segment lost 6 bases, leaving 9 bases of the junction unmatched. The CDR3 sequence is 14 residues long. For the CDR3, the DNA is TGTGCCAGCAGCCCCACAGGGGAGGTAGAAAAACTGTTTTTT. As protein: CASSPTGEVEKLFF.

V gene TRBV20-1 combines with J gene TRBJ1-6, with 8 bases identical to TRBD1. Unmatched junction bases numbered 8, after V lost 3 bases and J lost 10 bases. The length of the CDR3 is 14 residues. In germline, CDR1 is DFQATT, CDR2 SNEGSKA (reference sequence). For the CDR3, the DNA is TGCAGTGCTAGTCTTGTGACAGGGGAATCACCCCTCCACTTT. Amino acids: CSASLVTGESPLHF.

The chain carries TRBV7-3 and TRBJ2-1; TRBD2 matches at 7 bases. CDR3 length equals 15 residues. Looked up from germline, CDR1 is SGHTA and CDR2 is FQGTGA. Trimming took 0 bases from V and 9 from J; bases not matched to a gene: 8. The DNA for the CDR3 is TGTGCCAGCAGCTTAACTGGGGGAGGGCCGGGTGAGCAGTTCTTC. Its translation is CASSLTGGGPGEQFF.

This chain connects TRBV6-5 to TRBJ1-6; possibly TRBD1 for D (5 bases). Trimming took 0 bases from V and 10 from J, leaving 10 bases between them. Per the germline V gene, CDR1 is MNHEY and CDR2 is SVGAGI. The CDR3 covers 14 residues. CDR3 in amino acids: CASSYSSGRSPLHF. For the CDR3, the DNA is TGTGCCAGCAGTTACTCATCAGGGAGATCACCCCTCCACTTT.

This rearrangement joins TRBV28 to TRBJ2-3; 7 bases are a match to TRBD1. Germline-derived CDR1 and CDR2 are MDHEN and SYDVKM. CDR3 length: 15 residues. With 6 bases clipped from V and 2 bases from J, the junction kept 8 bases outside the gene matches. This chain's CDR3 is CASSPQGVYTDTQYF. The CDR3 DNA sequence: TGTGCCAGCAGCCCCCAGGGGGTCTACACAGATACGCAGTATTTT.

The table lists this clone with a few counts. As DNA, the CDR3 is TGTGCCAGCAGCGTAGATCCCCTAGCGGGAGAGACCCAGTACTTC. It codes for CASSVDPLAGETQYF. The chain has TRBV9 and TRBJ2-5; TRBD2 matches at 8 bases. This CDR3 contains 15 residues. Germline V gene sequence: CDR1 SGDLS, CDR2 YYNGEE. V shed 0 bases and J 4 bases; nucleotides not matched to a gene: 5.

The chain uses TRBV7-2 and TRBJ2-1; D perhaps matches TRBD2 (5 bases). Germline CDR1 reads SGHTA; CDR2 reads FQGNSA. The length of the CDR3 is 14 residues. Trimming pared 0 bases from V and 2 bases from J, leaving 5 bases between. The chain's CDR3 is CASSLAGTYNEQFF. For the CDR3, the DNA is TGTGCCAGCAGCTTAGCCGGGACCTACAATGAGCAGTTCTTC.

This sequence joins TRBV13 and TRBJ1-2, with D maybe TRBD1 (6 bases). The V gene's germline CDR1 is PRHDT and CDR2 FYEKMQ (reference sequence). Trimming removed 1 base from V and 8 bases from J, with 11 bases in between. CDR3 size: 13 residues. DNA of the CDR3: TGTGCCAGCAGCTTAGATCCAGGGGAGGGCTACACCTTC. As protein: CASSLDPGEGYTF.

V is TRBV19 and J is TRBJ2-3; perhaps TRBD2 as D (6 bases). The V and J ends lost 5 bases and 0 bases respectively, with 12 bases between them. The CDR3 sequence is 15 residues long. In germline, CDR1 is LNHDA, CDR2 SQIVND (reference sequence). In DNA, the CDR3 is TGTGCCAGTAGTGACCGGGGGAGGAGCACAGATACGCAGTATTTT. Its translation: CASSDRGRSTDTQYF.

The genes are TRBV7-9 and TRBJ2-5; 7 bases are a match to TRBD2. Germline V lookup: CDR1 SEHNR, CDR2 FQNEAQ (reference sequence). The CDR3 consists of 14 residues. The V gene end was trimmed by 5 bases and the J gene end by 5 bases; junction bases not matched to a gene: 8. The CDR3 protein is CASSPRTRRETQYF. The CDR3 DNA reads TGTGCCAGCAGCCCCCGGACTAGGCGGGAGACCCAGTACTTC. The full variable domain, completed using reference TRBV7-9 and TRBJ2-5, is DTGVSQNPRHKITKRGQNVTFRCDPISEHNRLYWYRQTLGQGPEFLTYFQNEAQLEKSRLLSDRFSAERPKGSFSTLEIQRTEQGDSAMYLCASSPRTRRETQYFGPGTRLLVL.

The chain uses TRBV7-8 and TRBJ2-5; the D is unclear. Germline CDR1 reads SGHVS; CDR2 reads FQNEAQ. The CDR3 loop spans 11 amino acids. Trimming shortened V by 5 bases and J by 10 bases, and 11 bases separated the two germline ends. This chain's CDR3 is CASSLGDGQYF. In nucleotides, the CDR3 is TGTGCCAGCAGCCTCGGAGACGGCCAGTACTTC.

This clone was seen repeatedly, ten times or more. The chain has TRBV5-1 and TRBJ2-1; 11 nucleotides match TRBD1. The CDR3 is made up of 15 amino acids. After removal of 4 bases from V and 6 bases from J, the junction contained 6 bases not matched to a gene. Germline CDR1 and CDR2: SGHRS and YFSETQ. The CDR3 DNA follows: TGCGCCAGCAGCGCGGGACAGGGGGACGGCAATGAGCAGTTCTTC. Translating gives CASSAGQGDGNEQFF.

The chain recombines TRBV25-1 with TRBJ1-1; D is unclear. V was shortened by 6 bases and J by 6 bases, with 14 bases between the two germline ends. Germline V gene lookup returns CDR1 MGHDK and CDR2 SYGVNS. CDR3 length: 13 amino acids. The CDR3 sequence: CASSRTWHAEAFF. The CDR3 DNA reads TGTGCCAGCAGCCGAACCTGGCACGCTGAAGCTTTCTTT.

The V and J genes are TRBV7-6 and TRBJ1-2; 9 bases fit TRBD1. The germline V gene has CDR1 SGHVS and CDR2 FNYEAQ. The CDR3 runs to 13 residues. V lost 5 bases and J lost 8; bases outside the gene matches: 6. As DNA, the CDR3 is TGTGCCAGCAGCCCGGGACAGGGTTTGGGCTACACCTTC. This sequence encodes CASSPGQGLGYTF.

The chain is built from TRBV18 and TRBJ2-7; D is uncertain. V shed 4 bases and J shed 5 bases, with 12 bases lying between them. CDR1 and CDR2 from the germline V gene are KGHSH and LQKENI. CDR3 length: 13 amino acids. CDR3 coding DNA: TGTGCCAGCTCACGGTCACCTGCAGACGAGCAGTACTTC. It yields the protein CASSRSPADEQYF. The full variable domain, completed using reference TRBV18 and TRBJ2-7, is NAGVMQNPRHLVRRRGQEARLRCSPMKGHSHVYWYRQLPEEGLKFMVYLQKENIIDESGMPKERFSAEFPKEGPSILRIQQVVRGDSAAYFCASSRSPADEQYFGPGTRLTVT.

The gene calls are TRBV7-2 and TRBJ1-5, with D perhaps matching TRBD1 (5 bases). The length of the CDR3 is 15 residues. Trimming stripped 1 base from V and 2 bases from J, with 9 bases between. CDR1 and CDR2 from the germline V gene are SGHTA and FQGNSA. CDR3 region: CASSLVQGGNQPQHF. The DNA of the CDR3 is TGTGCCAGCAGCTTAGTTCAGGGTGGCAATCAGCCCCAGCATTTT. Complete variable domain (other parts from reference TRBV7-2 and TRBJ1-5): GAGVSQSPSNKVTEKGKDVELRCDPISGHTALYWYRQSLGQGLEFLIYFQGNSAPDKSGLPSDRFSAERTGGSVSTLTIQRTQQEDSAVYLCASSLVQGGNQPQHFGDGTRLSIL.